A selection of T cell receptor beta chains follows, all from one sample in a study of CD8+ T cells in alopecia areata. Data came from immunoSEQ multiplex PCR; TCRdb stores just in-frame clones and leaves some out. The profile shows 30,000 to 40,000 clones, more than 60% of them singletons. The specimen was NKG2D-low CD8+ T cells sorted from blood. Receptors originate from a human donor with alopecia areata. Both conserved end residues are part of each CDR3. The D gene is left open where the match is weak. Not all rows give a size; the values are once, few, many and, for expanded clones, a class.

TRBJ2-3,-,TRBV6-5,once,TGTGCCAGCACAGTCGGGACCGATACGCAGTATTTT,CASTVGTDTQYF
TRBJ1-5,TRBD1,TRBV7-8,-,TGTGCCAGCAGCTTAGCCAGGGGGCTTAATCAGCCCCAGCATTTT,CASSLARGLNQPQHF
TRBJ2-3,-,TRBV25-1,-,TGTGCCAGCAGTGGAGATACGCAGTATTTT,CASSGDTQYF
TRBJ2-3,-,TRBV6-4,few,TGTGCCAGCAGTGACTCTAGCCAACTAGGAGGAGCAGATACGCAGTATTTT,CASSDSSQLGGADTQYF
TRBJ2-4,-,TRBV27,-,TGTGCCAGCAGAGTAGGGCAGACCATAGCCAAAAACATTCAGTACTTC,CASRVGQTIAKNIQYF
TRBJ2-5,TRBD2,TRBV7-9,once,TGTGCCAGCAGCTTAGCGCTAGCGGGGGGCCCTCAAGAGACCCAGTACTTC,CASSLALAGGPQETQYF
TRBJ2-7,TRBD1,TRBV29-1,-,TGCAGCGTCGGACAGGGGACCTCCTACGAGCAGTACTTC,CSVGQGTSYEQYF
TRBJ2-1,-,TRBV5-1,-,TGCGCCAGCAGCGACTGGTCGACAGGCTCCTACAATGAGCAGTTCTTC,CASSDWSTGSYNEQFF
TRBJ2-7,TRBD2,TRBV4-1,-,TGCGCCAGCAGCCAAGATCCGGGGCTAGCGGGAGACGAGCAGTACTTC,CASSQDPGLAGDEQYF
TRBJ1-1,-,TRBV27,-,TGTGCCAGCAGTTTGCCAGGGATGAACACTGAAGCTTTCTTT,CASSLPGMNTEAFF
TRBJ1-1,-,TRBV29-1,-,TGCAGCGTTGATAGAAACACTGAAGCTTTCTTT,CSVDRNTEAFF
TRBJ1-6,-,TRBV7-8,-,TGTGCCAGCAGCTTAGGGATACGGGGACAAAATTCACCCCTCCACTTT,CASSLGIRGQNSPLHF
TRBJ2-3,-,TRBV20-1,-,TGCAGTGCTGGCCTGGTGAATTTT,CSAGLVNF
TRBJ2-1,-,TRBV6-1,-,TGTGCCAGCAGTGAAAACTCGTACGGGTACAATGAGCAGTTCTTC,CASSENSYGYNEQFF
TRBJ1-2,TRBD1,TRBV5-6,-,TGTGCCAGCAGCTCACCTGGGACAGGATTTAACTATGGCTACACCTTC,CASSSPGTGFNYGYTF